This paragraph reports one T cell receptor beta chain. The entry originates in a study of blood T cell repertoires in COVID-19. Study-wide background: Specimens from acute and convalescent COVID-19 originated in the United States, Italy and Spain.

Method: immunoSEQ multiplex PCR; TCRdb's copy keeps in-frame clones and lacks some. The sample includes about 90,000 clones, 65% to 90% of them seen just once. This TCR was recovered from a man aged 80 or over with acute or convalescent COVID-19. Sequenced input: peripheral blood.

The CDR3 DNA reads TGTGCCAGCAGGTCCATGGACCGGGGGACGGAGACCCAGTACTTC. As protein: CASRSMDRGTETQYF. The chain links TRBV6-5 to TRBJ2-5; D perhaps matches TRBD2 (6 bases). Germline values: CDR1 MNHEY, CDR2 SVGAGI. The V end was cut by 6 bases, the J end by 5 bases, with 19 bases between. The CDR3 length is 15 residues.